The clone carrying this T cell receptor (beta chain) was picked up many times. Its cognate antigen is unknown. Patients between 18 and 65 years old had hyperthyroidism, newly diagnosed and lasting under 2 months. First hyperthyroidism diagnosis is when the blood sample was obtained, before any ophthalmopathy symptoms. This entry is derived from a study of T cells in Graves' hyperthyroidism and ophthalmopathy. The ends lost 2 bases at V and 9 bases at J; junction bases unmatched: 9. Germline V gene data show CDR1 as SQVTM and CDR2 as ANQGSEA. The CDR3 totals 13 residues. General study points: Stable hyperthyroidism was told apart from ophthalmopathy by a model built on 13 V-J features. The model's output predicted ophthalmopathy at a median of roughly 6 months prior to onset.

Researchers took RNA transcripts and amplified the TCR beta CDR3 regions from them. First-round RT-PCR of the TCR CDR3 relied on the HTBI primer set. TCRdb re-called the multiplex PCR reads with MiXCR, one entry per CDR3 protein. Seen here are some 150,000 distinct CDR3 sequences, approximately 20% observed once, and the top ten hold more than 60%. The gene calls are TRBV29-1 and TRBJ1-1; TRBD1 aligns across 7 bases. This sequence originates from a woman between 45 and 60 years old with Graves' hyperthyroidism that later progressed to Graves' ophthalmopathy. The material sequenced was blood. Here the CDR3 reads CSVEHRGLTKAFF. CDR3 DNA: TGCAGCGTTGAACACAGGGGACTAACAAAAGCTTTCTTT.